This passage covers 28 T cell receptor beta chains from one sample sequenced in a study of cytomegalovirus exposure and HLA in healthy donors. Sequencing used immunoSEQ multiplex PCR; TCRdb keeps in-frame clones, though not all of them. The sample lists 150,000 to 200,000 clones; 86% were seen once. Sequenced input: PBMCs. The source is a man aged 30 to 45 in good health and CMV-seropositive.

This clone was detected only once. The gene calls are TRBV2 and TRBJ1-2; D unclear. V was clipped by 6 bases and J by 5 bases, with 16 bases between them. The germline gives CDR1 SNHLY, CDR2 FYNNEI. The CDR3 is 14 amino acids. CDR3 sequence reads: CASRVGSATYGYTF. The CDR3 nucleotides are TGTGCCAGCAGGGTGGGGAGTGCGACGTATGGCTACACCTTC.

This chain links TRBV29-1 with TRBJ2-2; D ambiguous. V dropped 5 bases and J dropped 5 bases, with 6 bases sitting between them. Germline loops: CDR1 SQVTM, CDR2 ANQGSEA. This CDR3 region has 11 residues. CDR3 DNA: TGCAGCGTTACCGCGACCGGGGAGCTGTTTTTT. Amino acids: CSVTATGELFF.

The chain has TRBV11-2 and TRBJ1-2; D remains ambiguous. CDR1 SGHAT and CDR2 FQNNGV come from the germline V gene. V was shortened by 3 bases and J by 3 bases, with 5 bases between the two germline ends. The CDR3 has 12 residues. CDR3 DNA sequence: TGTGCCAGCAGCTTTGGCGACTATGGCTACACCTTC. As protein: CASSFGDYGYTF.

The chain has TRBV5-6 and TRBJ2-7; D is unresolved. Trimming cost V 4 bases and J 2 bases, with 7 bases left between them. Germline CDR1 is SGHDT and CDR2 is YYEEEE. The CDR3 is 12 amino acids. CDR3 nucleotides: TGTGCCAGCAGCACAGCAACCTACGAGCAGTACTTC. Its translation is CASSTATYEQYF.

This sequence joins TRBV2 and TRBJ2-1; 8 nucleotides match TRBD1. Unmatched junction bases numbered 4, after V lost 6 bases and J lost 3 bases. Per germline, CDR1 SNHLY and CDR2 FYNNEI. The CDR3 has 14 residues. The CDR3 nucleotides read TGTGCCAGCAGCACGGACAGGGACTACAATGAGCAGTTCTTC. Protein sequence: CASSTDRDYNEQFF.

The CDR3 region is CASSPTASLNQPQHF. As DNA, the CDR3 is TGTGCCAGCAGCCCGACAGCGTCATTGAATCAGCCCCAGCATTTT. The chain couples TRBV5-8 to TRBJ1-5; possibly TRBD1 for D (5 bases). This CDR3 contains 15 residues. Trimming left V 4 bases short and J 4 bases short, with 15 bases between. Germline CDR1 reads SGHTS; CDR2 reads YDEGEE.

This chain joins TRBV7-3 and TRBJ2-3; D may match TRBD1 or TRBD2 (5 bases each). Trimming stripped 0 bases from V and 3 bases from J, with 10 bases between. Germline lookup yields CDR1 SGHTA and CDR2 FQGTGA. The CDR3 totals 15 residues. CDR3: CASSLTGAGTDTQYF. CDR3 nucleotides: TGTGCCAGCAGCTTAACCGGGGCCGGGACAGATACGCAGTATTTT.

The chain carries TRBV7-6 and TRBJ1-1, with D possibly being TRBD1 (6 bases). CDR1 and CDR2 (germline): SGHVS, FNYEAQ. The CDR3 has 13 amino acids. V was pared by 5 bases and J by 6 bases, with 13 bases between. The CDR3 here is CASSGTRSAEAFF. The CDR3 DNA is TGTGCCAGCAGCGGGACAAGGTCAGCTGAAGCTTTCTTT.

The count of this clone is one. This chain links TRBV27 with TRBJ2-7; D is possibly TRBD1 (6 bases). The CDR3 spans 14 residues. The germline V gene has CDR1 MNHEY and CDR2 SMNVEV (reference sequence). Trimming took 0 bases from V and 3 from J, leaving 9 bases between them. The DNA for the CDR3 is TGTGCCAGCAGTTTATCGTACAGGGACTACGAGCAGTACTTC. It translates to CASSLSYRDYEQYF.

The genes are TRBV10-3 and TRBJ1-1; no reliable D call. The germline V gene encodes CDR1 ENHRY and CDR2 SYGVKD. V was trimmed by 8 bases and J by 4 bases, leaving 20 bases between them. This CDR3 comprises 15 residues. The CDR3 bases are TGTGCCATCCGGACCGGGGTAGGGAGGAGCACTGAAGCTTTCTTT. Translating it yields CAIRTGVGRSTEAFF.

The chain is built from TRBV2 and TRBJ2-5; perhaps D is TRBD1 or TRBD2 (5 bases each). Germline-derived CDR1 and CDR2 are SNHLY and FYNNEI. The length of the CDR3 is 14 residues. With 6 bases removed from V and 5 bases from J, the gap between germline ends came to 16 bases. This CDR3 reads CASSSRAGTETQYF. The CDR3 DNA reads TGTGCCAGCAGCTCTCGGGCAGGGACCGAGACCCAGTACTTC.

The genes are TRBV6-5 and TRBJ2-7, with D tentatively TRBD2 (5 bases). The CDR3 contains 15 residues. Germline assignment: CDR1 MNHEY and CDR2 SVGAGI. Trimming pared 2 bases from V and 3 bases from J, leaving 14 bases between. The DNA for the CDR3 is TGTGCCAGCAGTTACACCGCAGCGGACCTCTACGAGCAGTACTTC. Translation gives CASSYTAADLYEQYF.

The chain employs TRBV7-2 and TRBJ1-3; maybe TRBD1 (5 bases). V lost 5 bases and J 4 bases, leaving 15 bases between the germline ends. Per germline, CDR1 SGHTA and CDR2 FQGNSA. The CDR3 extends over 15 amino acids. The DNA of the CDR3 is TGTGCCAGCAGCCCGCACGGGGGTAGGGGAAACACCATATATTTT. It is translated as CASSPHGGRGNTIYF. The variable domain in full, completed from reference TRBV7-2 and TRBJ1-3, reads GAGVSQSPSNKVTEKGKDVELRCDPISGHTALYWYRQSLGQGLEFLIYFQGNSAPDKSGLPSDRFSAERTGGSVSTLTIQRTQQEDSAVYLCASSPHGGRGNTIYFGEGSWLTVV.

V usage is TRBV7-9 and J usage is TRBJ1-1, with a tentative D call TRBD1 (5 bases). Germline assignment: CDR1 SEHNR and CDR2 FQNEAQ (reference sequence). The length of the CDR3 is 14 residues. Between the trimmed V and J ends, which lost 6 bases and 5 bases, there was a span of 16 bases. In DNA form, the CDR3 reads TGTGCCAGCAGTCTTACCCAAGGACAAACTGAAGCTTTCTTT. It encodes CASSLTQGQTEAFF.

The V call is TRBV29-1, the J call TRBJ2-7, with D maybe TRBD1 (6 bases). The CDR3 has 14 residues. Trimming took off 4 bases at V and 0 bases at J, with 13 bases between the two ends. CDR1 and CDR2 (germline): SQVTM, ANQGSEA. The chain's CDR3 is CSVGGKDSSYEQYF. DNA of the CDR3: TGCAGCGTTGGGGGGAAGGACAGCTCCTACGAGCAGTACTTC.

This clone was observed a handful of times. This chain joins TRBV5-6 and TRBJ1-5; 8 bases map to TRBD1. V gave up 2 bases and J gave up 2 bases; unmatched junction bases: 0. Germline CDR1 reads SGHDT; CDR2 reads YYEEEE. The CDR3 is made up of 14 amino acids. CDR3 amino acids: CASSLQGGNQPQHF. The CDR3 coding sequence is TGTGCCAGCAGCTTACAGGGGGGCAATCAGCCCCAGCATTTT. The whole variable domain, remainder taken from reference TRBV5-6 and TRBJ1-5, is DAGVTQSPTHLIKTRGQQVTLRCSPKSGHDTVSWYQQALGQGPQFIFQYYEEEERQRGNFPDRFSGHQFPNYSSELNVNALLLGDSALYLCASSLQGGNQPQHFGDGTRLSIL.

Concerning this clone: This specimen includes other DNA sequences encoding the same CDR3. The chain has TRBV6-5 and TRBJ1-1; TRBD1 agrees at 7 bases. Trimming cost V 5 bases and J 1 base; bases outside gene matches: 1. The CDR3 loop spans 13 amino acids. The V gene's germline CDR1 is MNHEY and CDR2 SVGAGI. The CDR3 is CASSRQGNTEAFF. CDR3 DNA sequence: TGTGCCAGCAGTCGACAGGGGAACACTGAAGCTTTCTTT.

This clone was detected once. The chain joins TRBV11-2 to TRBJ1-1; D unresolved. CDR1 and CDR2 (germline): SGHAT, FQNNGV. The V end lost 2 bases, the J end lost 0 bases, and 10 bases lay between the germline ends. The length of the CDR3 is 15 residues. The CDR3 region has the DNA TGTGCCAGCAGCTTAATCGAGGGAGTGAACACTGAAGCTTTCTTT. It encodes CASSLIEGVNTEAFF.

V usage is TRBV7-6 and J usage is TRBJ2-5, with TRBD2 matching 13 bases. Unmatched junction bases numbered 8, after V lost 5 bases and J lost 5 bases. Germline V gives CDR1 SGHVS, CDR2 FNYEAQ. CDR3 length: 16 amino acids. The DNA of the CDR3 is TGTGCCAGCAGCGGCGGACTAGCGGGAGTTGCGGAGACCCAGTACTTC. This sequence encodes CASSGGLAGVAETQYF.

The chain combines TRBV30 with TRBJ1-5; D perhaps matches TRBD1 (6 bases). Germline lookup yields CDR1 GTSNPN and CDR2 SVGIG (reference sequence). This CDR3 is built from 16 residues. Trimming left V 3 bases short and J 1 base short, with 16 bases between. As DNA, the CDR3 is TGTGCCTGGAGCATCGGGACACCAGGGAGCAATCAGCCCCAGCATTTT. This translates into CAWSIGTPGSNQPQHF.

This sequence joins TRBV27 and TRBJ2-3, with 8 bases identical to TRBD2. Germline CDR1 is MNHEY and CDR2 is SMNVEV (reference sequence). CDR3 length equals 15 residues. Germline trimming cut 6 bases from V and 1 base from J; bases unmatched to any gene: 6. The CDR3 DNA is TGTGCCAGCAGGGAGGGGGGACTAGGCACAGATACGCAGTATTTT. Translation gives CASREGGLGTDTQYF.

The chain is built from TRBV2 and TRBJ1-3; no clear D. Germline CDR1 SNHLY, CDR2 FYNNEI. The CDR3 consists of 14 residues. V was pared by 7 bases and J by 2 bases, with 12 bases between. The CDR3 spells CASKAEVTGNTIYF. Here the CDR3 DNA reads TGTGCCAGCAAGGCGGAGGTGACTGGAAACACCATATATTTT.

The chain has TRBV7-3 and TRBJ2-7; 10 bases are a match to TRBD2. Losses at the gene ends were 3 bases for V and 4 bases for J; bases not matched to a gene: 0. Germline V gives CDR1 SGHTA, CDR2 FQGTGA. The CDR3 is 13 residues long. The DNA for the CDR3 is TGTGCCAGCAGCTTTAGCGGGGGGTACGAGCAGTACTTC. Residues: CASSFSGGYEQYF.

This clone turned up a few times. This chain joins TRBV5-6 and TRBJ2-7; the match to TRBD1 covers 7 bases. This CDR3 comprises 14 residues. Germline assignment: CDR1 SGHDT and CDR2 YYEEEE. V lost 4 bases to trimming and J lost 3 bases; unmatched junction nucleotides: 7. The CDR3 nucleotides are TGTGCCAGCAGCCCCGGGACAGTCAGCTACGAGCAGTACTTC. It yields the protein CASSPGTVSYEQYF.

This clone was picked up a small number of times. The rearrangement joins TRBV4-1 to TRBJ1-5, with 8 bases aligning to TRBD1. The CDR3 loop spans 14 amino acids. J was trimmed by 1 base and V by 4 bases; bases with no gene match: 0. Germline-derived CDR1 and CDR2 are MGHRA and YSYEKL. The CDR3 DNA reads TGCGCCAGCAGCCGACAGGGGAGCAATCAGCCCCAGCATTTT. Translated, it gives CASSRQGSNQPQHF.

This clone has just one count. The chain employs TRBV15 and TRBJ2-7; 7 bases match TRBD1. The germline CDR1 and CDR2 sequences are LNHNV and YYDKDF (reference sequence). Trimming cost V 3 bases and J 7 bases; bases outside gene matches: 9. This CDR3 is 14 amino acids long. The CDR3 nucleotides read TGTGCCACCAGCAGGGACAGGCGCCTCTTTGAGCAGTACTTC. Translating gives CATSRDRRLFEQYF.

This chain uses TRBV2 with TRBJ1-5; D ambiguous. Trimming removed 2 bases at V and 3 bases at J, with 23 bases between. This CDR3 has 19 residues. Germline V gene sequence: CDR1 SNHLY, CDR2 FYNNEI. CDR3 in DNA: TGTGCCAGCAGTGAACAGCTGATCGTTGGGGTTGTAATCAATCAGCCCCAGCATTTT. Encoded protein: CASSEQLIVGVVINQPQHF. Combining the CDR3 with reference TRBV2 and TRBJ1-5 gives the whole variable domain EPEVTQTPSHQVTQMGQEVILRCVPISNHLYFYWYRQILGQKVEFLVSFYNNEISEKSEIFDDQFSVERPDGSNFTLKIRSTKLEDSAMYFCASSEQLIVGVVINQPQHFGDGTRLSIL.

The J gene is TRBJ2-2, the V gene TRBV10-3, with D unresolved. Germline V gene data show CDR1 as ENHRY and CDR2 as SYGVKD. This CDR3 is built from 15 residues. Between the trimmed V and J ends, which lost 5 bases and 0 bases, there was a span of 10 bases. The CDR3 DNA reads TGTGCCATCAGTCTGAAAGATGCGAACACCGGGGAGCTGTTTTTT. This codes for CAISLKDANTGELFF.